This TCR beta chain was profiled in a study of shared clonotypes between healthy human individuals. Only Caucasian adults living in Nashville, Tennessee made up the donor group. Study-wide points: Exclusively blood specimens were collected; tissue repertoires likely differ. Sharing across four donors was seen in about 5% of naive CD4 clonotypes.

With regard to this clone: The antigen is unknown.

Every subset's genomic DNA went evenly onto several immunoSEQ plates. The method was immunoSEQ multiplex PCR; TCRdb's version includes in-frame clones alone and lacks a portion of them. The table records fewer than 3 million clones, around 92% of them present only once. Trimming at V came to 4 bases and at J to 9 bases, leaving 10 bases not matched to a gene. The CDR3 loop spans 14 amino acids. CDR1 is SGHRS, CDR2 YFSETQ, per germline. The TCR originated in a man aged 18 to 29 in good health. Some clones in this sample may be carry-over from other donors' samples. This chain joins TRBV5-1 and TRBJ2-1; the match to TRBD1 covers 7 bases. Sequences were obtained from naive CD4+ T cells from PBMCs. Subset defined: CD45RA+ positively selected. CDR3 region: CASSIYDRAGEQFF. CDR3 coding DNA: TGCGCCAGCAGCATATACGACAGGGCTGGTGAGCAGTTCTTC.